The following is a T cell receptor (beta chain) sequence with its context. V shed 5 bases and J 1 base; nucleotides not matched to a gene: 6. CDR1 and CDR2 from the germline V gene are LNHDA and SQIVND (reference sequence). The CDR3 sequence is 16 residues long. The data were obtained in a study of blood T cell repertoires in COVID-19. Produced via immunoSEQ multiplex PCR; TCRdb's table is partial and in-frame only. Here the sample spans approximately 92,000 clones, around three quarters being singletons. The receptor was isolated from a man aged 50 to 59 who had recovered from COVID-19. The rearrangement uses TRBV19 and TRBJ2-7; 12 bases fit TRBD1. The material sequenced was peripheral blood. This chain's CDR3 is CASSLRGQGASYEQYF. The CDR3 region has the DNA TGTGCCAGTAGTCTTAGGGGACAGGGGGCATCCTACGAGCAGTACTTC.